A single sample gave rise to the 24 T cell receptor beta chains below, sequenced in a study of regulatory dendritic cells for organ transplantation. Produced via immunoSEQ multiplex PCR; TCRdb's table is partial and in-frame only. In the table there are around 29,000 clones, less than 85% of which are singletons. Material: naive CD8+ T cells from blood. Subset here: CD45RA+ naive T cells. Every receptor here comes from a human donor in good health.

J is TRBJ2-3 and V is TRBV19; the match to TRBD2 covers 9 bases. Trimming removed 3 bases from V and 1 base from J; junction bases left unmatched: 2. This CDR3 is 15 amino acids long. Germline V gene lookup returns CDR1 LNHDA and CDR2 SQIVND (reference sequence). The CDR3 region is CASSIRLAGTDTQYF. The CDR3 DNA sequence: TGTGCCAGTAGTATCCGACTAGCGGGCACAGATACGCAGTATTTT.

This chain links TRBV9 with TRBJ1-4; maybe TRBD1 (5 bases). The germline V and J ends were trimmed by 0 bases and 0 bases, with 6 bases remaining between them. The CDR3 runs 15 residues. Germline CDR1 reads SGDLS; CDR2 reads YYNGEE. The CDR3 region is CASSVGGATNEKLFF. Here the CDR3 DNA reads TGTGCCAGCAGCGTAGGGGGGGCAACTAATGAAAAACTGTTTTTT.

The chain links TRBV19 to TRBJ2-7; possible D gene TRBD1, 6 bases. The CDR3 extends over 15 amino acids. Germline CDR1 LNHDA, CDR2 SQIVND (reference sequence). Between the trimmed V and J ends, which lost 3 bases and 0 bases, there was a span of 12 bases. CDR3 protein: CASSIDRSYSYEQYF. In DNA, the CDR3 is TGTGCCAGTAGTATTGACAGGTCTTACTCCTACGAGCAGTACTTC.

CDR3 sequence (DNA): TGTGCCAGCAGCGTTTCGGGGGGAAGCAACAATGAGCAGTTCTTC. Its protein is CASSVSGGSNNEQFF. The chain uses TRBV9 and TRBJ2-1; 7 nucleotides agree with TRBD2. The germline V gene has CDR1 SGDLS and CDR2 YYNGEE. The V gene end was trimmed by 2 bases and the J gene end by 5 bases; junction bases not matched to a gene: 7. This CDR3 contains 15 residues.

The chain couples TRBV18 to TRBJ2-1, with TRBD2 matching 10 bases. CDR1 and CDR2 from the germline V gene are KGHSH and LQKENI. This CDR3 comprises 17 residues. The V and J ends lost 4 bases and 4 bases, in that order; junction bases with no gene match: 10. The chain's CDR3 is CASSLSVAGGTYNEQFF. As DNA, the CDR3 is TGTGCCAGCTCACTCTCCGTAGCGGGGGGAACATACAATGAGCAGTTCTTC.

This clone was counted once. The rearrangement joins TRBV19 to TRBJ1-1, with 11 nucleotides matching TRBD1. Germline V gives CDR1 LNHDA, CDR2 SQIVND (reference sequence). V shed 2 bases, J shed 0 bases, and the junction held 11 bases outside the gene matches. There are 19 residues in the CDR3. The DNA of the CDR3 is TGTGCCAGTAGTATAAGCGGAGGGACAGGGGGTGCCATGAACACTGAAGCTTTCTTT. This translates into CASSISGGTGGAMNTEAFF.

The chain couples TRBV27 to TRBJ1-1; TRBD1 might be the D (5 bases). Trimming removed 5 bases from V and 1 base from J, with 11 bases in between. The V gene's germline CDR1 is MNHEY and CDR2 SMNVEV (reference sequence). The CDR3 contains 14 residues. CDR3 in amino acids: CASSPGLGNTEAFF. The CDR3, as DNA: TGTGCCAGCAGTCCGGGACTGGGGAACACTGAAGCTTTCTTT.

V is TRBV4-1 and J is TRBJ2-7; perhaps TRBD2 as D (5 bases). Trimming shortened V by 0 bases and J by 2 bases, and 11 bases separated the two germline ends. This CDR3 comprises 15 residues. The V gene's germline CDR1 is MGHRA and CDR2 YSYEKL. CDR3 sequence reads: CASSQDAGSTYEQYF. The CDR3 region has the DNA TGCGCCAGCAGCCAAGATGCGGGTTCCACCTACGAGCAGTACTTC.

V is TRBV28 and J is TRBJ2-2; 9 positions agree with TRBD2. The CDR3 runs to 16 residues. V shed 5 bases and J 7 bases; nucleotides not matched to a gene: 11. Germline loops: CDR1 MDHEN, CDR2 SYDVKM. The DNA of the CDR3 is TGTGCCAGCAGTCCGCCGGGACTAGCCGGGATCGGGGAGCTGTTTTTT. Amino acid sequence: CASSPPGLAGIGELFF.

This chain joins TRBV29-1 and TRBJ1-3; 9 bases match TRBD1. J gave up 2 bases and V 5 bases, and 7 bases lay outside the gene matches. The CDR3 extends over 15 amino acids. Germline CDR1 SQVTM, CDR2 ANQGSEA. CDR3 coding DNA: TGCAGCGTTCCTAGGACAGGGGTGACTGGAAACACCATATATTTT. It yields the protein CSVPRTGVTGNTIYF.

This chain connects TRBV10-3 to TRBJ2-7, with unresolved D. The CDR3 runs 12 residues. CDR1 ENHRY and CDR2 SYGVKD come from the germline V gene. Trimming stripped 6 bases from V and 6 bases from J, with 12 bases between. CDR3 residues: CAIRPPVGEQYF. CDR3 bases: TGTGCCATCAGGCCCCCGGTCGGCGAGCAGTACTTC.

This chain uses TRBV7-9 with TRBJ2-7, with D hard to call. The V gene's germline CDR1 is SEHNR and CDR2 FQNEAQ (reference sequence). The V end lost 3 bases, the J end lost 5 bases, and 11 bases lay between the germline ends. The CDR3 has 13 amino acids. CDR3 loop: CASSLNPQNEQYF. The DNA for the CDR3 is TGTGCCAGCAGCTTGAACCCGCAGAACGAGCAGTACTTC.

In DNA form, the CDR3 reads TGTGCCAGCAGCTTAGGGGGGGTTTCGCCTTATGGCTACACCTTC. Encoded protein: CASSLGGVSPYGYTF. The chain recombines TRBV7-9 with TRBJ1-2; the D gene is possibly TRBD1 (5 bases). The V gene's germline CDR1 is SEHNR and CDR2 FQNEAQ (reference sequence). This CDR3 is built from 15 residues. V lost 1 base and J lost 5, with 14 bases in between.

The gene calls are TRBV6-6 and TRBJ1-4, with D uncertain. CDR3 length equals 16 residues. Per the germline V gene, CDR1 is MNHNY and CDR2 is SVGAGI (reference sequence). V lost 5 bases to trimming and J lost 4 bases, with 17 bases between them. This CDR3 is CASSPWAGIGNEKLFF. The CDR3 DNA follows: TGTGCCAGCAGTCCTTGGGCGGGGATCGGTAATGAAAAACTGTTTTTT.

The genes are TRBV6-1 and TRBJ2-5, with 9 bases identical to TRBD1. This CDR3 has 14 residues. Germline V gene lookup returns CDR1 MNHNS and CDR2 SASEGT. Trimming cost V 3 bases and J 8 bases; bases outside gene matches: 7. CDR3 region: CASSDYRGLGTQYF. The CDR3 DNA reads TGTGCCAGCAGTGATTACAGGGGGCTGGGAACCCAGTACTTC.

This clone was picked up one time. CDR3 bases: TGCGCCAGCAGCCAGACAGGGGGCAATGGCTACACCTTC. Amino acids: CASSQTGGNGYTF. The chain is built from TRBV4-1 and TRBJ1-2, with 10 bases fitting TRBD1. The CDR3 runs to 13 residues. The germline V gene has CDR1 MGHRA and CDR2 YSYEKL. Trimming cost V 3 bases and J 6 bases; bases outside gene matches: 1.

This sequence joins TRBV6-5 and TRBJ2-2; D is uncertain. Trimming shortened V by 2 bases and J by 4 bases, and 11 bases separated the two germline ends. Germline V gives CDR1 MNHEY, CDR2 SVGAGI. This CDR3 is built from 15 residues. This CDR3 is CASSYSTEFTGELFF. The CDR3 region has the DNA TGTGCCAGCAGTTACAGTACAGAATTCACCGGGGAGCTGTTTTTT.

The J gene is TRBJ2-7, the V gene TRBV2, with TRBD1 matching over 7 bases. Unmatched junction bases numbered 8, after V lost 6 bases and J lost 3 bases. The germline gives CDR1 SNHLY, CDR2 FYNNEI. CDR3 size: 14 residues. The CDR3 DNA reads as TGTGCCAGCAGGTCCGGGACAGACCTCTACGAGCAGTACTTC. The encoded protein is CASRSGTDLYEQYF.

This chain links TRBV7-6 with TRBJ1-5; D ambiguous. The CDR3 runs 15 residues. Germline-derived CDR1 and CDR2 are SGHVS and FNYEAQ. V lost 5 bases, J lost 0 bases, and 11 bases lay in between. CDR3 bases: TGTGCCAGCAGCCTATACCCTGATAGCAATCAGCCCCAGCATTTT. Translated, it gives CASSLYPDSNQPQHF.

The chain uses TRBV5-6 and TRBJ2-1; weak D call: TRBD1 (6 bases). Per the germline V gene, CDR1 is SGHDT and CDR2 is YYEEEE. The CDR3 runs to 16 residues. V lost 3 bases to trimming and J lost 5 bases, with 18 bases between them. Here the CDR3 reads CASSSEKRDTNNEQFF. The CDR3 coding sequence is TGTGCCAGCAGCTCCGAAAAAAGGGACACAAACAATGAGCAGTTCTTC. The full variable domain, rest sourced from reference TRBV5-6 and TRBJ2-1, is DAGVTQSPTHLIKTRGQQVTLRCSPKSGHDTVSWYQQALGQGPQFIFQYYEEEERQRGNFPDRFSGHQFPNYSSELNVNALLLGDSALYLCASSSEKRDTNNEQFFGPGTRLTVL.

Written as DNA, the CDR3 is TGTGCCAGCAGCCCGACTAGCGGGGGACTGGATACGCAGTATTTT. Translating it yields CASSPTSGGLDTQYF. The genes are TRBV11-3 and TRBJ2-3; 12 nucleotides align to TRBD2. Germline V gene sequence: CDR1 SGHNT, CDR2 YENEEA. The V and J ends lost 5 bases and 6 bases, in that order; junction bases with no gene match: 6. CDR3 length equals 15 residues.

The chain joins TRBV10-2 to TRBJ1-1; no clear D. Germline V gives CDR1 WSHSY, CDR2 SAAADI. V was cut by 4 bases and J by 2 bases, with 8 bases left in between. The CDR3 sequence is 13 residues long. CDR3 region: CASSVRGNTEAFF. CDR3 nucleotides: TGCGCCAGCAGTGTTCGGGGAAACACTGAAGCTTTCTTT.

The rearrangement links TRBV4-1 to TRBJ2-7, with unresolved D. The V end lost 0 bases, the J end lost 2 bases, and 11 bases lay between the germline ends. CDR3 length equals 15 residues. Germline lookup yields CDR1 MGHRA and CDR2 YSYEKL. This CDR3 is CASSQDPSQAYEQYF. The CDR3, as DNA: TGCGCCAGCAGCCAAGATCCCTCCCAGGCCTACGAGCAGTACTTC.

This clone was detected only a few times. CDR3 sequence: CASSLYRANQPQHF. In DNA, the CDR3 is TGTGCCAGCAGCTTGTACAGGGCCAATCAGCCCCAGCATTTT. The chain joins TRBV5-5 to TRBJ1-5; D might be TRBD1 (6 bases). V lost 1 base, J lost 3 bases, and 8 bases lay in between. Germline V gives CDR1 SGHKS, CDR2 YYEKEE (reference sequence). The CDR3 runs 14 residues.